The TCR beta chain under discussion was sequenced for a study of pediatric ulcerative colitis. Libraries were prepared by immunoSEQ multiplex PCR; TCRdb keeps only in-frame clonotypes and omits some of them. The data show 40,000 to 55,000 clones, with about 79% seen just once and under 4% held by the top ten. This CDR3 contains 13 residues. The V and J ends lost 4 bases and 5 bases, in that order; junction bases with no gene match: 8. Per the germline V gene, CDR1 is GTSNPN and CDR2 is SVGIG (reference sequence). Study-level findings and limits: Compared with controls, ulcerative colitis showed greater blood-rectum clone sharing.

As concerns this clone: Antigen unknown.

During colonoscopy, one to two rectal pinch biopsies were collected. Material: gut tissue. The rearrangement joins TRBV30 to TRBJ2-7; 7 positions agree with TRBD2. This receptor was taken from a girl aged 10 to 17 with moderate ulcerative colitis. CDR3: CAWMSQGGNEQYF. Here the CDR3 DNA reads TGTGCCTGGATGTCGCAGGGAGGGAACGAGCAGTACTTC.